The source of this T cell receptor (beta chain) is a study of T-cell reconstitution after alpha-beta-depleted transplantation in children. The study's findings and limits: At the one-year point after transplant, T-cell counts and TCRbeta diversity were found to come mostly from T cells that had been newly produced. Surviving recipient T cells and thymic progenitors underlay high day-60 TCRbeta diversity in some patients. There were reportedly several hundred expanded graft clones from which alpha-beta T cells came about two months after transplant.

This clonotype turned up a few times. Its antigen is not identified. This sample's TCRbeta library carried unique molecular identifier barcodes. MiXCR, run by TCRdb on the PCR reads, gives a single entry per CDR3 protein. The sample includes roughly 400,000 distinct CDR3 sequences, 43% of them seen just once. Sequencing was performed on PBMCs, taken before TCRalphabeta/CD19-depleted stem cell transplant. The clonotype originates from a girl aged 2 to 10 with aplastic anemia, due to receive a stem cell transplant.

CDR3 bases: TGTGCCAGCAGCTTAGAAACGAACACTGAAGCTTTCTTT. Translating it yields CASSLETNTEAFF. V gene TRBV7-3 combines with J gene TRBJ1-1; the D is unclear. This CDR3 contains 13 residues. The germline V and J ends were trimmed by 2 bases and 1 base, with 5 bases remaining between them. Germline V gene sequence: CDR1 SGHTA, CDR2 FQGTGA.